Listed below are T cell receptor beta chains from one sample, sequenced in a study of radiotherapy plus CTLA-4 blockade in lung cancer. Assay: immunoSEQ multiplex PCR; the TCRdb copy retains only in-frame clones and omits some. The data contain around 45,000 clones, around 70% of them singletons. The specimen comprised peripheral blood, sampled from a patient treated with radiotherapy plus ipilimumab. The source of these receptors is a human donor with non-small cell lung cancer who had a partial response to radiotherapy plus ipilimumab. Both conserved end residues are part of each CDR3. D genes are given only for firm matches. The listing skips clone size in some rows; elsewhere it reads once, few, many or a size class.

v_gene,d_gene,abundance,j_gene,CDR3aa,CDR3nt
TRBV7-3,TRBD1,NA,TRBJ1-6,CASSLRPGGDSPLHF,TGTGCCAGCAGCTTAAGGCCAGGGGGCGATTCACCCCTCCACTTT
TRBV7-2,NA,NA,TRBJ2-4,CASSLQGGLAKNIQYF,TGTGCCAGCAGCTTGCAGGGTGGTCTAGCCAAAAACATTCAGTACTTC
TRBV6-1,NA,NA,TRBJ1-1,CASSGDSSDTEAFF,TGTGCCAGCAGTGGCGACAGTTCGGACACTGAAGCTTTCTTT
TRBV15,NA,many,TRBJ1-4,CATSRGWGGRWEKLFF,TGTGCCACCAGCAGGGGCTGGGGGGGGAGGTGGGAAAAACTGTTTTTT
TRBV6-5,NA,NA,TRBJ1-1,CASRGTGMPTEAFF,TGTGCCAGCAGGGGAACAGGGATGCCCACTGAAGCTTTCTTT
TRBV19,NA,NA,TRBJ1-2,CASSKDKIYGYTF,TGTGCCAGTAGCAAGGACAAGATCTATGGCTACACCTTC
TRBV25-1,NA,NA,TRBJ1-1,CASSGGVGTEAFF,TGTGCCAGCAGTGGGGGGGTAGGCACTGAAGCTTTCTTT
TRBV14,NA,NA,TRBJ2-3,CASSSLARTDTQYF,TGTGCCAGCAGCTCTCTAGCGAGGACAGATACGCAGTATTTT
TRBV7-2,TRBD1,few,TRBJ1-6,CASTGQGDYNSPLHF,TGTGCCAGCACCGGACAGGGAGATTATAATTCACCCCTCCACTTT
TRBV7-2,TRBD2,NA,TRBJ2-1,CASSLAPSGVHNEQFF,TGTGCCAGCAGCTTAGCGCCTAGCGGGGTTCACAATGAGCAGTTCTTC
TRBV6-1,NA,NA,TRBJ2-7,CASSESGSEYYEQYF,TGTGCCAGCAGTGAGTCAGGGTCAGAATACTACGAGCAGTACTTC
TRBV11-1,TRBD1,NA,TRBJ1-1,CASSFLGQGLAFF,TGTGCCAGCAGCTTCCTGGGACAGGGCTTGGCTTTCTTT
TRBV5-4,TRBD2,few,TRBJ2-2,CASSLAEQNTGELFF,TGTGCCAGCAGCCTAGCGGAACAGAACACCGGGGAGCTGTTTTTT
TRBV30,TRBD2,NA,TRBJ2-5,CAWSVSPLGTSGRARETQYF,TGTGCCTGGAGTGTATCCCCCCTCGGGACTAGCGGGAGGGCGAGAGAGACCCAGTACTTC
TRBV6-1,NA,NA,TRBJ1-5,CASSGGGLRRQPQHF,TGTGCCAGCAGTGGGGGGGGGCTTAGGCGTCAGCCCCAGCATTTT
TRBV29-1,NA,NA,TRBJ1-1,CSVEGRGAGNTEAFF,TGCAGCGTTGAAGGACGGGGGGCGGGGAACACTGAAGCTTTCTTT
TRBV27,TRBD2,NA,TRBJ2-1,CASSSAGGPGEQFF,TGTGCCAGCAGTTCAGCGGGGGGGCCGGGGGAGCAGTTCTTC
TRBV5-5,TRBD1,many,TRBJ1-2,CASSRRTGSNYGYTF,TGTGCCAGCAGTCGACGGACAGGGAGTAACTATGGCTACACCTTC
TRBV19,NA,NA,TRBJ1-2,CASSISDSYGYTF,TGTGCCAGTAGTATATCGGACAGCTATGGCTACACCTTC
TRBV9,NA,NA,TRBJ2-7,CASSVGGVSSYEQYF,TGTGCCAGCAGCGTAGGCGGGGTGAGCTCCTACGAGCAGTACTTC
TRBV11-2,NA,NA,TRBJ2-1,CASSRSFLNEQFF,TGTGCCAGCAGCCGTTCTTTCCTAAATGAGCAGTTCTTC
TRBV27,TRBD1,few,TRBJ1-5,CASSRAGLQGPNQPQHF,TGTGCCAGCAGTCGGGCGGGTTTACAGGGGCCCAATCAGCCCCAGCATTTT
TRBV27,TRBD2,NA,TRBJ2-7,CASSLSYASGTSYEQYF,TGTGCCAGCAGTTTATCGTACGCTAGCGGGACCTCCTACGAGCAGTACTTC
TRBV5-5,NA,NA,TRBJ1-5,CASSLAVYQPQHF,TGTGCCAGCAGCTTGGCGGTCTACCAGCCCCAGCATTTT
TRBV11-3,TRBD1,NA,TRBJ2-2,CASSFAGQGTGELFF,TGTGCCAGCAGCTTCGCAGGACAGGGGACCGGGGAGCTGTTTTTT
TRBV25-1,TRBD2,once,TRBJ2-1,CASSTRLAENNEQFF,TGTGCCAGCAGTACCCGACTAGCGGAGAACAATGAGCAGTTCTTC
TRBV7-5,NA,NA,TRBJ2-5,CARSLGAPAGGPGKETQYF,TGTGCCAGAAGCTTAGGCGCGCCAGCGGGAGGGCCGGGGAAAGAGACCCAGTACTTC
TRBV22-1,NA,NA,TRBJ2-6,CPGREAGSEQSRANVLTF,TGTCCTGGGAGGGAAGCGGGAAGCGAACAAAGTCGGGCCAACGTCCTGACTTTC
TRBV5-4,NA,NA,TRBJ2-5,CASSLAGGQQQETQYF,TGTGCCAGCAGCTTGGCCGGAGGACAGCAGCAAGAGACCCAGTACTTC
TRBV7-2,TRBD1,medium-sized,TRBJ2-7,CASSLANRGEQYF,TGTGCCAGCAGCTTGGCGAACAGGGGCGAGCAGTACTTC
TRBV6-6,NA,NA,TRBJ2-7,CASSLIDSYEQYF,TGTGCCAGCAGCTTAATCGACAGCTACGAGCAGTACTTC
TRBV4-1,NA,NA,TRBJ1-5,CASSHFSNQPQHF,TGCGCCAGCAGCCACTTTAGCAATCAGCCCCAGCATTTT
TRBV2,TRBD2,NA,TRBJ2-1,CASRATSGSSYNEQFF,TGTGCCAGCAGGGCGACTAGCGGGAGCTCCTACAATGAGCAGTTCTTC
TRBV7-5,NA,NA,TRBJ2-3,CARSDRTLPQTCPDTQYF,TGTGCCAGAAGCGACCGGACTCTCCCACAGACATGTCCAGATACGCAGTATTTT
TRBV7-2,NA,NA,TRBJ2-5,CASSLQGTLQETQYF,TGTGCCAGCAGCTTACAGGGGACCCTACAAGAGACCCAGTACTTC
TRBV5-1,NA,NA,TRBJ1-2,CASSLDRRNYGYTF,TGCGCCAGCAGCTTGGACAGAAGGAACTATGGCTACACCTTC
TRBV30,NA,NA,TRBJ1-2,CASKQGAANYGYTF,TGTGCCTCTAAACAGGGCGCAGCTAACTATGGCTACACCTTC
TRBV6-5,NA,NA,TRBJ1-4,CASSYTKGGKLFF,TGTGCCAGCAGTTACACCAAGGGCGGGAAACTGTTTTTT
TRBV14,TRBD2,few,TRBJ2-2,CASSPSGGANGELFF,TGTGCCAGCAGCCCCTCGGGAGGGGCCAACGGGGAGCTGTTTTTT
TRBV7-2,TRBD1,NA,TRBJ2-1,CASSLDSRDRVSDEQFF,TGTGCCAGCAGCTTAGATTCCAGGGACAGGGTAAGTGATGAGCAGTTCTTC
TRBV6-5,NA,NA,TRBJ1-6,CASSYRRDNSPLHF,TGTGCCAGCAGTTATCGACGGGATAATTCACCCCTCCACTTT
TRBV6-1,NA,NA,TRBJ1-5,CATSREYSNQPQHF,TGTGCCACCAGCCGAGAATATAGCAATCAGCCCCAGCATTTT
TRBV7-8,TRBD1,once,TRBJ1-2,CASSLDRGTNYGYTF,TGTGCCAGCAGCTTGGACAGGGGGACTAACTATGGCTACACCTTC